One and the same sample provided the 30 T cell receptor beta chains below, sequenced in a study of molecular identifiers for immune sequencing clone quantification. TCRdb recomputed calls from the PCR reads with MiXCR, one row per CDR3 protein. The sample has under 350,000 distinct CDR3 sequences, roughly 24% seen once. The source material was naive CD8+ T cells from blood, with Jurkat cell RNA spiked in. Subset defined: FACS-sorted CD8+CD4-CCR7+CD45RA+ naive T cells. The receptors here all came from a human donor in good health. Some libraries in this study had Jurkat cell RNA spiked in.

This clonotype was counted at least ten times. V is TRBV12-3 or TRBV12-4 and J is TRBJ2-3, with 8 bases lining up with TRBD2. Trimming at V came to 4 bases and at J to 4 bases, leaving 10 bases not matched to a gene. There are 16 residues in the CDR3. DNA of the CDR3: TGTGCCAGCAGTTCCAAGGTTAGCGGGGTAGCAGATACGCAGTATTTT. Protein product: CASSSKVSGVADTQYF.

Note on this clonotype: With a much larger clone just one base away, this may be a read error. V and J are TRBV29-1 and TRBJ1-1; no clear D gene. Germline CDR1 is SQVTM and CDR2 is ANQGSEA. CDR3 length: 13 residues. In DNA, the CDR3 is TGCAGCGTTGAAGATCGAGGGAACACTGAAGCTCTCTTT. This translates into CSVEDRGNTEALF.

In this sample, this clonotype turned up many times. The chain recombines TRBV4-3 with TRBJ1-5; no clear D gene. The CDR3 is made up of 14 amino acids. Germline CDR1 reads LGHNA; CDR2 reads YSLEER. V was clipped by 0 bases and J by 8 bases, with 11 bases between them. CDR3 loop: CASSQDVSLEPQHF. The DNA of the CDR3 is TGCGCCAGCAGCCAAGATGTCTCCTTGGAGCCCCAGCATTTT.

The table lists this clonotype with many counts. The chain has TRBV4-3 and TRBJ1-2; D might be TRBD1 (6 bases). V lost 0 bases and J lost 8, with 16 bases in between. The CDR3 has 15 amino acids. Germline values: CDR1 LGHNA, CDR2 YSLEER. Here the CDR3 DNA reads TGCGCCAGCAGCCAAGATCGGTCCAGGGGAGGAGGCTACACCTTC. It is translated as CASSQDRSRGGGYTF.

The rearrangement joins TRBV6-2 or TRBV6-3 to TRBJ2-3; 14 nucleotides match TRBD2. This CDR3 comprises 18 residues. CDR1 MNHEY and CDR2 SVGEGT come from the germline V gene. V lost 4 bases, J lost 6 bases, and 12 bases stayed unmatched. This chain's CDR3 is CASSCSIGTSGRYDTQYF. CDR3 nucleotides: TGTGCCAGCAGTTGCTCGATAGGGACTAGCGGGAGATATGATACGCAGTATTTT.

A note on this clonotype: At one end, the junction sequence differs from germline, possibly due to a read error. The chain links TRBV27 to TRBJ2-7; D may be TRBD2 (5 bases). From germline, CDR1 is MNHEY and CDR2 SMNVEV (reference sequence). The CDR3 spans 15 residues. In DNA form, the CDR3 reads TGTGCCAGCAGTTATCGTGGCCCCGCGGGCTACGAGCGGTACTTC. It specifies CASSYRGPAGYERYF.

The chain uses TRBV6-5 and TRBJ2-3; D unclear. V lost 0 bases and J 3 bases, leaving 13 bases between the germline ends. Per germline, CDR1 MNHEY and CDR2 SVGAGI. The CDR3 sequence is 16 residues long. CDR3 sequence reads: CASSYSPSVTTDTQYF. The CDR3 coding sequence is TGTGCCAGCAGTTACTCTCCAAGCGTAACTACAGATACGCAGTATTTT.

This clonotype was counted at least ten times. The chain couples TRBV2 to TRBJ2-7; D gene ambiguous. V gave up 3 bases and J gave up 4 bases, with 22 bases separating them. This CDR3 is built from 17 residues. CDR1 SNHLY and CDR2 FYNNEI come from the germline V gene. For the CDR3, the DNA is TGTGCCAGCAGTGACGATCCAGAGAGCCCGAAGGCTTACGAGCAGTACTTC. It codes for CASSDDPESPKAYEQYF.

At least ten counts were recorded for this clonotype. The chain joins TRBV29-1 to TRBJ2-3; 9 bases line up with TRBD1. The CDR3 consists of 16 residues. CDR1 is SQVTM and CDR2 is ANQGSEA in the germline V gene. V trimming: 4 bases; J trimming: 3 bases; junction bases outside the gene matches: 11. CDR3 residues: CSVAGTGISWTDTQYF. In DNA, the CDR3 is TGCAGCGTTGCCGGGACAGGGATCTCTTGGACAGATACGCAGTATTTT.

The rearrangement uses TRBV24-1 and TRBJ2-1; D unclear. The V end was cut by 3 bases, the J end by 7 bases, with 3 bases between. Germline loops: CDR1 KGHDR, CDR2 SFDVKD. There are 11 residues in the CDR3. This chain's CDR3 is CATSDRNEQFF. CDR3 nucleotide sequence: TGTGCCACCAGTGATCGAAATGAGCAGTTCTTC.

This clonotype has more than one count but fewer than ten. This chain links TRBV27 with TRBJ2-3, with 9 positions matching TRBD1. This CDR3 spans 16 amino acids. With 6 bases clipped from V and 0 bases from J, the junction kept 7 bases outside the gene matches. The germline CDR1 and CDR2 sequences are MNHEY and SMNVEV (reference sequence). CDR3: CASRLWTGVSTDTQYF. CDR3 coding DNA: TGTGCCAGCAGGCTCTGGACAGGGGTGAGCACAGATACGCAGTATTTT.

As for this clonotype: No conserved phenylalanine or tryptophan is present at the end of the CDR3, so a read error is the likely explanation. The V call is TRBV4-3, the J call TRBJ2-5; D assignment may be TRBD1 or TRBD2 (5 bases each). CDR3 length equals 14 residues. Germline V CDR1 and CDR2: LGHNA, YSLEER. V gave up 3 bases and J gave up 4 bases, with 12 bases separating them. The CDR3 nucleotides are TGCGCCAGCAGCCAGGGGCTAGCAAGAGAGACCCAGTACTCC. It codes for CASSQGLARETQYS.

This clonotype was recorded many times. The chain recombines TRBV7-9 with TRBJ2-6, with D perhaps given as TRBD1 or TRBD2 (5 bases each). V was clipped by 3 bases and J by 0 bases, with 27 bases between them. This CDR3 is 22 amino acids long. Germline V lookup: CDR1 SEHNR, CDR2 FQNEAQ (reference sequence). The CDR3 here is CASSFSGYETGKDSSGANVLTF. DNA for the CDR3: TGTGCCAGCAGCTTCAGCGGTTACGAAACAGGAAAAGACAGCTCTGGGGCCAACGTCCTGACTTTC.

Turning to this clonotype: Being one base from a much bigger clone, this may be a read error. The rearrangement links TRBV29-1 to TRBJ2-5; possibly TRBD2 for D (6 bases). Germline V lookup: CDR1 SQVTM, CDR2 ANQGSEA. This CDR3 has 13 amino acids. Trimming took off 7 bases at V and 0 bases at J, with 12 bases between the two ends. CDR3: CSAHSGNQETQYF. Written as DNA, the CDR3 is TGCAGCGCACATAGCGGAAACCAAGAGACCCAGTACTTC.

In its sample, this clonotype was seen a few times. This chain connects TRBV19 to TRBJ2-2; D may be TRBD2 (7 bases). Germline lookup yields CDR1 LNHDA and CDR2 SQIVND (reference sequence). CDR3 size: 16 residues. The V end was cut by 6 bases, the J end by 4 bases, with 18 bases between. The CDR3, as DNA: TGTGCCAGTAGCTCGCCCCGGGGGGCGGGCACCGGGGAGCTGTTTTTT. It translates to CASSSPRGAGTGELFF.

The chain uses TRBV6-2 or TRBV6-3 and TRBJ2-7, with D perhaps given as TRBD1 or TRBD2 (5 bases each). The CDR3 runs 13 residues. The germline V and J ends were trimmed by 11 bases and 4 bases, with 18 bases remaining between them. Germline CDR1 and CDR2: MNHEY and SVGEGT. Written as DNA, the CDR3 is TGTGCCGCCAGAGGGGAAGCAGGATACGAGCAGTACTTC. Its protein is CAARGEAGYEQYF.

The chain recombines TRBV27 with TRBJ2-3; possibly TRBD2 for D (7 bases). This CDR3 region has 14 residues. CDR1 and CDR2 from the germline V gene are MNHEY and SMNVEV (reference sequence). Trimming removed 7 bases at V and 6 bases at J, with 17 bases between. CDR3 DNA: TGTGCCAGCACTTGGGGGGGCGCCCCCGATACGCAGTATTTT. Translating it yields CASTWGGAPDTQYF.

This clonotype was found many times. This sequence joins TRBV24-1 and TRBJ2-1, with a weak D call TRBD2 (5 bases). Germline CDR1 is KGHDR and CDR2 is SFDVKD. Between the trimmed V and J ends, which lost 0 bases and 7 bases, there was a span of 9 bases. The CDR3 spans 14 residues. The CDR3 nucleotides read TGTGCCACCAGTGATTTGGAGGGCGTAAATGAGCAGTTCTTC. The encoded protein is CATSDLEGVNEQFF.

This clonotype has more than one count but fewer than ten. The gene calls are TRBV5-6 and TRBJ2-4; D assignment may be TRBD1 or TRBD2 (6 bases each). CDR1 and CDR2 (germline): SGHDT, YYEEEE. V lost 0 bases and J lost 7, with 11 bases in between. CDR3 length: 14 amino acids. This CDR3 is CASSLGGGGNIQYF. The DNA of the CDR3 is TGTGCCAGCAGCTTGGGCGGAGGGGGTAACATTCAGTACTTC.

Remarks on this clonotype: Being one base from a much bigger clone, this may be a read error. This chain connects TRBV5-1 to TRBJ2-7; 7 bases align to TRBD1. Germline values: CDR1 SGHRS, CDR2 YFSETQ. This CDR3 is 15 amino acids long. The CDR3 spells CTSSNIQTGSYEQYF. The CDR3 region has the DNA TGCACCAGCAGTAACATCCAGACAGGGTCTTACGAGCAGTACTTC.

On this clonotype: This may be a read error, as it is one base from a much larger clone. This chain joins TRBV7-9 and TRBJ2-7, with D perhaps matching TRBD2 (5 bases). The CDR3 loop spans 15 amino acids. Germline-derived CDR1 and CDR2 are SEHNR and FQNEAQ (reference sequence). CDR3 DNA: TGTGCCTGCAGCTCCCTCTCGTTCGGGGCCTACGAGCAGTACTTC. This codes for CACSSLSFGAYEQYF.

The gene calls are TRBV7-2 and TRBJ2-1, with TRBD1 matching over 8 bases. Per germline, CDR1 SGHTA and CDR2 FQGNSA. Trimming removed 4 bases from V and 0 bases from J; junction bases left unmatched: 20. The CDR3 sequence is 21 residues long. DNA for the CDR3: TGTGCCAGCAGCTCCCCCGGGCGTAAGGACAGGGCCAAGAACTCCTACAATGAGCAGTTCTTC. Protein: CASSSPGRKDRAKNSYNEQFF.

There are a few counts of this clonotype. V is TRBV4-1 and J is TRBJ1-1; tentative D call: TRBD1 (5 bases). There are 15 residues in the CDR3. V was trimmed by 2 bases and J by 1 base, leaving 11 bases between them. Per germline, CDR1 MGHRA and CDR2 YSYEKL. CDR3 sequence: CASSQKDTGNTEAFF. DNA for the CDR3: TGCGCCAGCAGCCAAAAAGATACAGGGAACACTGAAGCTTTCTTT.

The chain couples TRBV11-2 to TRBJ2-5; D is unresolved. The germline V and J ends were trimmed by 5 bases and 1 base, with 5 bases remaining between them. Germline loops: CDR1 SGHAT, CDR2 FQNNGV. CDR3 size: 12 residues. The CDR3: CASSMIQETQYF. CDR3 in DNA: TGTGCCAGCAGCATGATCCAAGAGACCCAGTACTTC.

The chain links TRBV4-3 to TRBJ1-6; possibly TRBD1 for D (6 bases). From germline, CDR1 is LGHNA and CDR2 YSLEER. V was shortened by 5 bases and J by 4 bases, with 12 bases between the two germline ends. The CDR3 is 15 amino acids. The CDR3 nucleotides are TGCGCCAGCAGCTCAACAGGGTCTTATAATTCACCCCTCCACTTT. It codes for CASSSTGSYNSPLHF.

As for this clonotype: Relative to the germline gene, one junction end is altered; a read error may explain this. The rearrangement links TRBV7-4 to TRBJ2-4; 11 bases agree with TRBD2. The CDR3 totals 16 residues. CDR1 is SGHVT, CDR2 SQSDAQ, per germline. The CDR3: CANVGTSGLAKNTQYF. For the CDR3, the DNA is TGTGCCAACGTCGGGACTAGCGGATTAGCCAAAAACACTCAGTACTTC.

This clonotype has at least ten counts. This rearrangement joins TRBV6-5 to TRBJ1-2; D perhaps matches TRBD1 (6 bases). There are 12 residues in the CDR3. Per the germline V gene, CDR1 is MNHEY and CDR2 is SVGAGI. The germline V and J ends were trimmed by 4 bases and 6 bases, with 9 bases remaining between them. The CDR3 DNA reads TGTGCCAGCAGTTTAGGGGGGAATGGCTACACCTTC. Protein: CASSLGGNGYTF.

The V and J genes are TRBV10-1 and TRBJ2-3; no reliable D call. Per germline, CDR1 WNHNN and CDR2 SYGVQD (reference sequence). This CDR3 contains 13 residues. V gave up 1 base and J gave up 1 base, with 3 bases separating them. The DNA of the CDR3 is TGCGCCAGCAGTGAGTTGGGCACAGATACGCAGTATTTT. This translates into CASSELGTDTQYF.

V gene TRBV7-2 combines with J gene TRBJ1-5, with a tentative D call TRBD1 (5 bases). This CDR3 contains 15 residues. Trimming stripped 5 bases from V and 0 bases from J, with 11 bases between. Per the germline V gene, CDR1 is SGHTA and CDR2 is FQGNSA. The CDR3 reads CASSPAGYSNQPQHF. The CDR3 DNA reads as TGTGCCAGCAGCCCTGCAGGGTATAGCAATCAGCCCCAGCATTTT.

There are a few counts of this clonotype. V usage is TRBV5-6 and J usage is TRBJ2-7; D assignment may be TRBD1 or TRBD2 (5 bases each). With 0 bases removed from V and 11 bases from J, the gap between germline ends came to 9 bases. In germline, CDR1 is SGHDT, CDR2 YYEEEE. The CDR3 covers 11 residues. CDR3 DNA: TGTGCCAGCAGCTTGGGGGGGACCAAGTACTTC. It encodes CASSLGGTKYF.